Below, 21 T cell receptor beta chains from the same sample are listed, as sequenced in a study of technical replicates of blood from a handful of donors. Sequencing was performed with immunoSEQ multiplex PCR; in TCRdb, only in-frame clones are kept and a portion is missing. Among roughly 80,000 clones, approximately 97% were seen once, and the ten largest hold 0.2%. The sequenced sample was T cells isolated from PBMCs. These receptors were collected from a human donor in good health.

This rearrangement joins TRBV7-9 to TRBJ2-3; 8 bases map to TRBD2. Looked up from germline, CDR1 is SEHNR and CDR2 is FQNEAQ (reference sequence). The CDR3 contains 14 residues. Unmatched junction bases numbered 5, after V lost 6 bases and J lost 3 bases. Written as DNA, the CDR3 is TGTGCCAGCAGGGCGGGACTAGAAACAGATACGCAGTATTTT. This encodes CASRAGLETDTQYF.

V gene TRBV6-1 combines with J gene TRBJ2-6; no definite D call. CDR1 and CDR2 (germline): MNHNS, SASEGT. There are 15 residues in the CDR3. The V and J ends lost 5 bases and 2 bases respectively, with 10 bases between them. This CDR3 is CASSLELTGANVLTF. The CDR3 DNA is TGTGCCAGCAGTCTCGAACTAACTGGGGCCAACGTCCTGACTTTC.

The chain recombines TRBV5-1 with TRBJ1-4; D might be TRBD1 (6 bases). V was pared by 0 bases and J by 5 bases, with 14 bases between. CDR3 length equals 16 residues. Germline loops: CDR1 SGHRS, CDR2 YFSETQ. The CDR3 sequence: CASSLDGGGGNEKLFF. For the CDR3, the DNA is TGCGCCAGCAGCTTGGACGGTGGGGGCGGAAATGAAAAACTGTTTTTT.

This chain links TRBV5-1 with TRBJ1-1, with D unclear. The V gene's germline CDR1 is SGHRS and CDR2 YFSETQ. CDR3 length: 15 amino acids. Deletions cut 2 bases from V and 0 bases from J, with 11 bases between. CDR3 nucleotide sequence: TGCGCCAGCAGCTTCGCGGGAACGGTGAACACTGAAGCTTTCTTT. Translated: CASSFAGTVNTEAFF. The full variable domain, with the rest looked up from reference TRBV5-1 and TRBJ1-1, is KAGVTQTPRYLIKTRGQQVTLSCSPISGHRSVSWYQQTPGQGLQFLFEYFSETQRNKGNFPGRFSGRQFSNSRSEMNVSTLELGDSALYLCASSFAGTVNTEAFFGQGTRLTVV.

V is TRBV5-8 and J is TRBJ2-7; 7 bases line up with TRBD1. Unmatched junction bases numbered 7, after V lost 4 bases and J lost 0 bases. Germline V gives CDR1 SGHTS, CDR2 YDEGEE. The CDR3 loop spans 15 amino acids. Here the CDR3 DNA reads TGTGCCAGCAGCCGGCCGGGACAGCCCTCCTACGAGCAGTACTTC. Protein product: CASSRPGQPSYEQYF.

The chain is built from TRBV6-5 and TRBJ1-2, with a tentative D call TRBD1 (5 bases). Germline V gives CDR1 MNHEY, CDR2 SVGAGI. The CDR3 length is 15 residues. Trimming left V 6 bases short and J 10 bases short, with 24 bases between. The CDR3 spells CASSHDLDNPLDYTF. The CDR3 DNA follows: TGTGCCAGCAGCCATGACCTGGACAACCCACTTGACTACACCTTC.

The V and J genes are TRBV28 and TRBJ1-5; D uncertain. Germline loops: CDR1 MDHEN, CDR2 SYDVKM. Trimming left V 6 bases short and J 2 bases short, with 14 bases between. This CDR3 is built from 15 residues. Written as DNA, the CDR3 is TGTGCCAGCAGGCTGGCCCGGGGTGGCAATCAGCCCCAGCATTTT. Its translation: CASRLARGGNQPQHF.

This chain links TRBV18 with TRBJ2-3; D call uncertain. Between the trimmed V and J ends, which lost 4 bases and 5 bases, there was a span of 13 bases. The germline CDR1 and CDR2 sequences are KGHSH and LQKENI. This CDR3 region has 14 residues. The CDR3 loop is CASSLPSLKDTQYF. The CDR3, as DNA: TGTGCCAGCTCACTCCCGAGTCTAAAAGATACGCAGTATTTT.

This chain uses TRBV2 with TRBJ1-2, with TRBD1 as a possible D gene (6 bases). The CDR3 extends over 14 amino acids. Germline CDR1 SNHLY, CDR2 FYNNEI. Trimming shortened V by 2 bases and J by 4 bases, and 11 bases separated the two germline ends. The CDR3 loop reads CASSERGWFYGYTF. The CDR3 region has the DNA TGTGCCAGCAGTGAAAGGGGGTGGTTCTATGGCTACACCTTC.

The chain combines TRBV6-6 with TRBJ2-7, with D possibly matching TRBD2 (6 bases). The CDR3 has 15 amino acids. Germline CDR1 reads MNHNY; CDR2 reads SVGAGI (reference sequence). Deletions cut 3 bases from V and 6 bases from J, with 18 bases between. The CDR3 DNA reads as TGTGCCAGCAGTTATTTTGCGGGCGGAGGGTCCGAGCAGTACTTC. Protein sequence: CASSYFAGGGSEQYF.

The rearrangement links TRBV6-1 to TRBJ2-3; D is perhaps TRBD1 (6 bases). The V and J ends lost 4 bases and 6 bases respectively, with 20 bases between them. From germline, CDR1 is MNHNS and CDR2 SASEGT. This CDR3 is 16 amino acids long. DNA of the CDR3: TGTGCCAGCAGTGCATCTCTACAGGGACCGGCGGATACGCAGTATTTT. Translating gives CASSASLQGPADTQYF.

V gene TRBV4-2 combines with J gene TRBJ2-2; 9 bases are a match to TRBD1. Trimming cost V 0 bases and J 7 bases; bases outside gene matches: 6. CDR3 size: 16 residues. Germline V gene data show CDR1 as LGHNA and CDR2 as YNFKEQ. The CDR3 spells CASSQDSQGAVGELFF. CDR3 in DNA: TGTGCCAGCAGCCAAGATTCACAGGGGGCTGTCGGGGAGCTGTTTTTT.

The gene calls are TRBV5-4 and TRBJ1-3, with D hard to call. V was cut by 3 bases and J by 0 bases, with 4 bases left in between. CDR1 and CDR2 (germline): SGHNT, YYREEE (reference sequence). This CDR3 comprises 13 residues. CDR3 DNA sequence: TGTGCCAGCAGCTCCCGCTCTGGAAACACCATATATTTT. Translation: CASSSRSGNTIYF.

CDR3 coding DNA: TGTGCCAGCAGGATAGGGGGTCAGCCCCAGCATTTT. Translated, it gives CASRIGGQPQHF. The rearrangement links TRBV6-6 to TRBJ1-5; weak D call: TRBD1 (6 bases). CDR3 length: 12 amino acids. Trimming took off 6 bases at V and 6 bases at J, with 9 bases between the two ends. Looked up from germline, CDR1 is MNHNY and CDR2 is SVGAGI (reference sequence).

J is TRBJ2-7 and V is TRBV13; a possible D gene is TRBD2 (5 bases). CDR1 is PRHDT, CDR2 FYEKMQ, per germline (reference sequence). This CDR3 spans 13 amino acids. V lost 2 bases, J lost 3 bases, and 8 bases lay in between. The CDR3 nucleotides are TGTGCCAGCAGCTTATTACTAGGCTACGAGCAGTACTTC. The encoded protein is CASSLLLGYEQYF.

The J gene is TRBJ1-3, the V gene TRBV20-1, with D unclear. The V end was cut by 6 bases, the J end by 8 bases, with 11 bases between. CDR3 size: 11 residues. Looked up from germline, CDR1 is DFQATT and CDR2 is SNEGSKA (reference sequence). The CDR3 DNA follows: TGCAGTGCACGAAAAGCGGACACCATATATTTT. It translates to CSARKADTIYF.

V and J are TRBV30 and TRBJ1-5; TRBD1 matches 9 bases. With V trimmed by 2 bases and J by 6 bases, 5 bases remained unmatched. Germline CDR1 reads GTSNPN; CDR2 reads SVGIG (reference sequence). The CDR3 contains 14 residues. For the CDR3, the DNA is TGTGCCTGGAGTAAGGGACAGGGTGGTCAGCCCCAGCATTTT. Translating it yields CAWSKGQGGQPQHF.

This chain connects TRBV7-8 to TRBJ1-5; D is unclear. Germline CDR1 is SGHVS and CDR2 is FQNEAQ. This CDR3 contains 16 residues. V gave up 5 bases and J gave up 1 base, with 15 bases separating them. CDR3: CASSPLRLRSNQPQHF. The CDR3 DNA is TGTGCCAGCAGCCCCTTGAGGCTTAGGAGCAATCAGCCCCAGCATTTT.

The chain is built from TRBV10-1 and TRBJ2-7; TRBD2 is a possible D gene (7 bases). V gave up 0 bases and J gave up 7 bases, with 16 bases separating them. The CDR3 is made up of 15 amino acids. The V gene's germline CDR1 is WNHNN and CDR2 SYGVQD (reference sequence). CDR3 protein: CASSESVGGAGEQYF. DNA for the CDR3: TGCGCCAGCAGTGAGTCGGTGGGGGGGGCTGGGGAGCAGTACTTC.

The V and J genes are TRBV2 and TRBJ2-5, with D possibly matching TRBD1 (6 bases). The CDR3 runs to 14 residues. Germline CDR1 SNHLY, CDR2 FYNNEI. The V and J ends lost 4 bases and 2 bases respectively, with 11 bases between them. CDR3 nucleotide sequence: TGTGCCAGCAGTGCCGGACAGCAACAAGAGACCCAGTACTTC. This translates into CASSAGQQQETQYF.

This rearrangement joins TRBV19 to TRBJ2-1; 8 nucleotides align to TRBD2. From germline, CDR1 is LNHDA and CDR2 SQIVND (reference sequence). The V and J ends lost 4 bases and 1 base, in that order; junction bases with no gene match: 9. The CDR3 sequence is 17 residues long. The CDR3 reads CASSTRLLAVSYNEQFF. The CDR3 nucleotides read TGTGCCAGTAGTACAAGACTACTAGCGGTTTCCTACAATGAGCAGTTCTTC. The full variable domain, in which reference TRBV19 and TRBJ2-1 provide the parts outside the CDR3, is DGGITQSPKYLFRKEGQNVTLSCEQNLNHDAMYWYRQDPGQGLRLIYYSQIVNDFQKGDIAEGYSVSREKKESFPLTVTSAQKNPTAFYLCASSTRLLAVSYNEQFFGPGTRLTVL.